One sample yielded the 20 T cell receptor beta chains listed below, sequenced in a study of shared clonotypes between healthy human individuals. TCRdb keeps only in-frame clones here, not all; method: immunoSEQ multiplex PCR. The table has roughly 2.2 million clones, around 92% seen once; the top ten hold 0.37%. Sequencing used naive CD4+ T cells from PBMCs. As for subset: CD45RA+ positively selected. These TCRs come from a man younger than 35 in good health. Some clones in this sample may be carry-over from other donors' samples.

This chain uses TRBV13 with TRBJ2-7; 14 bases are a match to TRBD2. This CDR3 comprises 18 residues. The junction had 12 bases not matched to a gene; V was cut back by 5 bases and J by 3 bases. Germline values: CDR1 PRHDT, CDR2 FYEKMQ (reference sequence). CDR3 nucleotide sequence: TGTGCCAGCAGCCCCGTGGGACTAGCGGGAGAGAGATACTACGAGCAGTACTTC. This gives the protein CASSPVGLAGERYYEQYF.

The J gene is TRBJ1-1, the V gene TRBV7-9, with a weak D call TRBD1 (5 bases). Germline V gene data show CDR1 as SEHNR and CDR2 as FQNEAQ (reference sequence). The CDR3 is made up of 13 amino acids. With 7 bases removed from V and 3 bases from J, the gap between germline ends came to 12 bases. The CDR3 nucleotides are TGTGCCAGCAATAGAGCCAGGGACACTGAAGCTTTCTTT. It codes for CASNRARDTEAFF.

The gene calls are TRBV6-1 and TRBJ2-1; 9 nucleotides agree with TRBD2. The CDR3 consists of 18 residues. Germline V gene sequence: CDR1 MNHNS, CDR2 SASEGT. V trimming: 4 bases; J trimming: 1 base; junction bases outside the gene matches: 11. CDR3 protein: CASSVGLAHRYSYNEQFF. In nucleotides, the CDR3 is TGTGCCAGCAGTGTTGGACTAGCGCACCGTTATTCCTACAATGAGCAGTTCTTC.

Details on this clone: The same CDR3 is also encoded by other DNA sequences in this sample. The rearrangement uses TRBV28 and TRBJ2-2; the match to TRBD2 covers 9 bases. CDR3 length equals 14 residues. The V gene end was trimmed by 5 bases and the J gene end by 5 bases; junction bases not matched to a gene: 3. Germline V gene lookup returns CDR1 MDHEN and CDR2 SYDVKM. The CDR3 DNA reads TGTGCCAGCAGTCTTCTAGCGGGGACCGGGGAGCTGTTTTTT. Protein sequence: CASSLLAGTGELFF.

CDR3 coding DNA: TGTGCCAGCAGCTTTCAGGGGGCTGGTTCGCGCGAAAAACTGTTTTTT. It codes for CASSFQGAGSREKLFF. The gene calls are TRBV5-4 and TRBJ1-4; 8 positions agree with TRBD1. The CDR3 contains 16 residues. From germline, CDR1 is SGHNT and CDR2 YYREEE (reference sequence). Trimming took 2 bases from V and 8 from J; bases not matched to a gene: 11.

V gene TRBV5-1 combines with J gene TRBJ2-7; 11 bases map to TRBD1. Germline values: CDR1 SGHRS, CDR2 YFSETQ. Unmatched junction bases numbered 4, after V lost 4 bases and J lost 7 bases. This CDR3 has 13 residues. The CDR3 DNA reads TGCGCCAGCAGCCTCGGACAGGGGGCTGAGCAGTACTTC. It specifies CASSLGQGAEQYF.

The V gene is TRBV15, the J gene TRBJ2-7, with D uncertain. In germline, CDR1 is LNHNV, CDR2 YYDKDF (reference sequence). This CDR3 comprises 15 residues. V was trimmed by 1 base and J by 3 bases, leaving 13 bases between them. CDR3 sequence (DNA): TGTGCCACCAGCAGAGGGGCAGTTCGGAACTACGAGCAGTACTTC. This gives the protein CATSRGAVRNYEQYF.

The chain joins TRBV9 to TRBJ2-5; 10 positions match TRBD1. With 7 bases clipped from V and 0 bases from J, the junction kept 6 bases outside the gene matches. The CDR3 sequence is 15 residues long. CDR1 and CDR2 (germline): SGDLS, YYNGEE. CDR3 protein: CASSPGTGDQETQYF. The CDR3 DNA sequence: TGTGCCAGCTCACCGGGGACAGGGGACCAAGAGACCCAGTACTTC.

A remark on this clone: The same CDR3 is also encoded by other DNA sequences in this sample. The chain employs TRBV19 and TRBJ1-1; D gene ambiguous. The CDR3 contains 11 residues. V was shortened by 7 bases and J by 4 bases, with 7 bases between the two germline ends. Germline CDR1 reads LNHDA; CDR2 reads SQIVND (reference sequence). CDR3 in DNA: TGTGCCAGTATCCGGGGCACTGAAGCTTTCTTT. The encoded protein is CASIRGTEAFF. Using reference TRBV19 and TRBJ1-1 for the parts outside the CDR3, the full variable domain is DGGITQSPKYLFRKEGQNVTLSCEQNLNHDAMYWYRQDPGQGLRLIYYSQIVNDFQKGDIAEGYSVSREKKESFPLTVTSAQKNPTAFYLCASIRGTEAFFGQGTRLTVV.

J is TRBJ2-7 and V is TRBV6-6; 9 positions match TRBD1. This CDR3 has 14 amino acids. CDR1 and CDR2 (germline): MNHNY, SVGAGI (reference sequence). V gave up 6 bases and J gave up 5 bases; unmatched junction bases: 8. The DNA of the CDR3 is TGTGCCAGCAGGAGGGACAGGGTCAGGAACGAGCAGTACTTC. As protein: CASRRDRVRNEQYF.

DNA of the CDR3: TGTGCCAGCAGTTACTCGATTGCAGAGCAGTACTTC. It translates to CASSYSIAEQYF. The chain combines TRBV6-6 with TRBJ2-7; no reliable D call. This CDR3 is 12 amino acids long. Germline V gives CDR1 MNHNY, CDR2 SVGAGI (reference sequence). The V end was cut by 0 bases, the J end by 7 bases, with 7 bases between.

The CDR3 coding sequence is TGTGCCAGCAGCTTCCAGGTCTCCTACGAGCAGTACTTC. It is translated as CASSFQVSYEQYF. V is TRBV5-4 and J is TRBJ2-7; D is undetermined. V gave up 2 bases and J gave up 0 bases, with 6 bases separating them. CDR3 length: 13 residues. CDR1 and CDR2 from the germline V gene are SGHNT and YYREEE (reference sequence).

The chain uses TRBV10-2 and TRBJ2-5; a weak D match, TRBD1 (6 bases). Trimming shortened V by 6 bases and J by 6 bases, and 14 bases separated the two germline ends. The CDR3 length is 13 residues. Germline loops: CDR1 WSHSY, CDR2 SAAADI. For the CDR3, the DNA is TGCGCCAGCAGACAGGGAGCGATCAAGACCCAGTACTTC. Its protein product is CASRQGAIKTQYF.

The gene calls are TRBV5-5 and TRBJ2-1, with D perhaps TRBD2 (5 bases). This CDR3 is built from 15 residues. V dropped 1 base and J dropped 4 bases, with 12 bases sitting between them. Germline CDR1 reads SGHKS; CDR2 reads YYEKEE (reference sequence). CDR3 sequence: CASSLRGMEYNEQFF. Here the CDR3 DNA reads TGTGCCAGCAGCTTGCGAGGGATGGAGTACAATGAGCAGTTCTTC.

This clone was detected only once. This chain joins TRBV4-2 and TRBJ2-7; no reliable D call. Germline V CDR1 and CDR2: LGHNA, YNFKEQ. V dropped 4 bases and J dropped 3 bases, with 10 bases sitting between them. The CDR3 sequence is 13 residues long. The CDR3 here is CASSLRVGYEQYF. The CDR3, as DNA: TGTGCCAGCAGCCTCCGTGTCGGCTACGAGCAGTACTTC.

This clone was recorded once. The V gene is TRBV5-4, the J gene TRBJ1-1; D not resolved. This CDR3 is built from 15 residues. From germline, CDR1 is SGHNT and CDR2 YYREEE (reference sequence). The V end was cut by 3 bases, the J end by 4 bases, with 16 bases between. The DNA for the CDR3 is TGTGCCAGCAGCTCTTTGTCCGCTCGCGGCACTGAAGCTTTCTTT. Its protein is CASSSLSARGTEAFF.

The V and J genes are TRBV27 and TRBJ1-1; possible D gene TRBD1, 6 bases. Germline V gene lookup returns CDR1 MNHEY and CDR2 SMNVEV (reference sequence). The CDR3 has 13 residues. The V gene lost 6 bases and the J gene lost 5 bases, with 13 bases spanning the gap. In DNA form, the CDR3 reads TGTGCCAGCAGAGGGGGGACGAGGACTGAAGCTTTCTTT. This sequence encodes CASRGGTRTEAFF.

The CDR3 bases are TGCGCCAGCAGCTGGGAGAGGACAGGGGCAGATACGCAGTATTTT. Translated, it gives CASSWERTGADTQYF. J is TRBJ2-3 and V is TRBV5-1; TRBD1 agrees at 9 bases. This CDR3 spans 15 amino acids. CDR1 is SGHRS and CDR2 is YFSETQ in the germline V gene. Trimming took 3 bases from V and 4 from J; bases not matched to a gene: 6.

CDR3 amino acids: CASGLAPSAGGVAYEQYF. The CDR3 DNA reads as TGTGCTAGTGGTTTGGCCCCTTCGGCGGGAGGGGTAGCCTACGAGCAGTACTTC. The chain is built from TRBV12-5 and TRBJ2-7; 9 bases are shared with TRBD2. In germline, CDR1 is LGHNT, CDR2 FRNRAP. This CDR3 spans 18 amino acids. V shed 1 base, J shed 2 bases, and the junction held 12 bases outside the gene matches.

The chain couples TRBV28 to TRBJ1-4; D remains ambiguous. From germline, CDR1 is MDHEN and CDR2 SYDVKM. The CDR3 length is 15 residues. V was cut by 5 bases and J by 7 bases, with 17 bases left in between. CDR3 DNA: TGTGCCAGCAGTCCGGTATCTGGAAATCGTGAAAAACTGTTTTTT. Its protein is CASSPVSGNREKLFF.